This entry lists 30 T cell receptor beta chains sequenced from one sample in a study of cytomegalovirus exposure and HLA in healthy donors. Data came from immunoSEQ multiplex PCR; TCRdb stores just in-frame clones and leaves some out. The data show more than 90,000 clones, roughly 86% seen once. Sequenced sample: PBMCs. The receptors originated from a man aged 18 to 30 in good health and CMV-seronegative.

This clone turned up a few times. The chain combines TRBV30 with TRBJ1-1; TRBD1 matches at 7 bases. This CDR3 spans 16 amino acids. Trimming removed 4 bases from V and 2 bases from J; junction bases left unmatched: 13. Germline V gives CDR1 GTSNPN, CDR2 SVGIG (reference sequence). CDR3 coding DNA: TGTGCCTGGACAAAGGGGGCGAGTTCTGTCAACACTGAAGCTTTCTTT. Amino acid sequence: CAWTKGASSVNTEAFF.

The V and J genes are TRBV2 and TRBJ2-1, with 9 bases matching TRBD2. This CDR3 has 15 amino acids. The V segment lost 4 bases and the J segment 8 bases; nucleotides outside the gene matches: 9. CDR1 SNHLY and CDR2 FYNNEI come from the germline V gene. CDR3 nucleotides: TGTGCCAGCAGTGTTGCGGGGGGGGCCTGGGATGAGCAGTTCTTC. This codes for CASSVAGGAWDEQFF.

This chain joins TRBV5-1 and TRBJ1-3; 9 nucleotides agree with TRBD1. Germline CDR1 reads SGHRS; CDR2 reads YFSETQ. V lost 3 bases, J lost 4 bases, and 8 bases stayed unmatched. The CDR3 is 16 amino acids. The CDR3 loop reads CASSSGTTGGGNTIYF. The CDR3 DNA is TGCGCCAGCAGCTCGGGAACGACAGGGGGAGGAAACACCATATATTTT.

The chain couples TRBV4-1 to TRBJ2-2; 9 nucleotides agree with TRBD2. The CDR3 sequence is 17 residues long. V gave up 7 bases and J gave up 5 bases; unmatched junction bases: 14. The germline gives CDR1 MGHRA, CDR2 YSYEKL. The chain's CDR3 is CASNSLSAGGWTGELFF. As DNA, the CDR3 is TGCGCCAGCAACAGTCTTAGCGCGGGAGGGTGGACCGGGGAGCTGTTTTTT.

This rearrangement joins TRBV6-1 to TRBJ2-7; possible D gene TRBD1, 6 bases. The V end lost 2 bases, the J end lost 3 bases, and 11 bases lay between the germline ends. Per germline, CDR1 MNHNS and CDR2 SASEGT. This CDR3 is 14 amino acids long. The CDR3 DNA reads TGTGCCAGCAGTGAAAGATTCAGGGGCTACGAGCAGTACTTC. This sequence encodes CASSERFRGYEQYF.

The rearrangement joins TRBV5-1 to TRBJ1-2, with a tentative D call TRBD1 (5 bases). The CDR3 is 14 amino acids. In germline, CDR1 is SGHRS, CDR2 YFSETQ. The V end lost 4 bases, the J end lost 4 bases, and 14 bases lay between the germline ends. CDR3 nucleotide sequence: TGCGCCAGCAGCCAGGGCGGCCTCCCCTATGGCTACACCTTC. Its translation is CASSQGGLPYGYTF.

This chain joins TRBV25-1 and TRBJ1-4; TRBD1 agrees at 9 bases. The length of the CDR3 is 13 residues. V lost 8 bases to trimming and J lost 5 bases; unmatched junction nucleotides: 3. Per germline, CDR1 MGHDK and CDR2 SYGVNS. The CDR3 DNA follows: TGTGCCAGCCGGGACAGGGTAAATGAAAAACTGTTTTTT. Residues: CASRDRVNEKLFF.

The rearrangement uses TRBV7-2 and TRBJ2-2; D is possibly TRBD1 (6 bases). This CDR3 has 15 residues. Germline values: CDR1 SGHTA, CDR2 FQGNSA. V lost 1 base, J lost 5 bases, and 11 bases lay in between. The CDR3 region has the DNA TGTGCCAGCAGCTTAGAAGGGGGACGGACCGGGGAGCTGTTTTTT. This translates into CASSLEGGRTGELFF.

This clone was seen more than once but under ten times. This sequence joins TRBV2 and TRBJ1-2, with TRBD1 as a possible D gene (5 bases). CDR1 and CDR2 (germline): SNHLY, FYNNEI. This CDR3 spans 12 amino acids. V gave up 6 bases and J gave up 4 bases, with 9 bases separating them. Here the CDR3 reads CASRPQGYGYTF. Here the CDR3 DNA reads TGTGCCAGCAGGCCGCAGGGCTATGGCTACACCTTC.

The count of this clone is one. This rearrangement joins TRBV14 to TRBJ2-1, with D uncertain. The CDR3 consists of 15 residues. Germline lookup yields CDR1 SGHDN and CDR2 FVKESK. V dropped 0 bases and J dropped 3 bases, with 9 bases sitting between them. The CDR3 spells CASSQDGGHYNEQFF. The CDR3, as DNA: TGTGCCAGCAGCCAAGATGGCGGCCACTACAATGAGCAGTTCTTC.

The chain carries TRBV11-2 and TRBJ2-7; 8 bases agree with TRBD1. The junction had 8 bases not matched to a gene; V was cut back by 5 bases and J by 5 bases. There are 14 residues in the CDR3. The germline CDR1 and CDR2 sequences are SGHAT and FQNNGV. CDR3 protein: CASSQTGVGDEQYF. For the CDR3, the DNA is TGTGCCAGCAGCCAGACAGGGGTAGGCGACGAGCAGTACTTC.

This clone was picked up a small number of times. The V gene is TRBV18, the J gene TRBJ2-7; D is perhaps TRBD2 (5 bases). This CDR3 spans 11 amino acids. The germline gives CDR1 KGHSH, CDR2 LQKENI. Trimming stripped 3 bases from V and 6 bases from J, with 6 bases between. In DNA, the CDR3 is TGTGCCAGCTCACCTGGAGGCGAGCAGTACTTC. Translating gives CASSPGGEQYF.

The chain joins TRBV7-9 to TRBJ1-4; possibly TRBD1 for D (6 bases). V was trimmed by 1 base and J by 8 bases, leaving 17 bases between them. Looked up from germline, CDR1 is SEHNR and CDR2 is FQNEAQ (reference sequence). This CDR3 spans 16 amino acids. CDR3 bases: TGTGCCAGCAGCTTAGTACCGGGGGGCGTAACAGAAAAACTGTTTTTT. Translation: CASSLVPGGVTEKLFF.

The chain employs TRBV30 and TRBJ1-3; 8 bases agree with TRBD1. This CDR3 region has 13 residues. Germline trimming cut 4 bases from V and 5 bases from J; bases unmatched to any gene: 4. CDR1 and CDR2 from the germline V gene are GTSNPN and SVGIG (reference sequence). CDR3 DNA sequence: TGTGCCTGGAACGGACAGGGTCGAAACACCATATATTTT. Protein product: CAWNGQGRNTIYF.

The chain carries TRBV2 and TRBJ2-1, with 7 bases identical to TRBD1. CDR3 size: 14 residues. Germline CDR1 SNHLY, CDR2 FYNNEI. J was trimmed by 4 bases and V by 6 bases; bases with no gene match: 6. CDR3 bases: TGTGCCAGCAGCCGACAGGGATCATACAATGAGCAGTTCTTC. It translates to CASSRQGSYNEQFF.

This clone has more than one count but fewer than ten. The V and J genes are TRBV27 and TRBJ1-5; 8 nucleotides align to TRBD1. J gave up 4 bases and V 4 bases, and 12 bases lay outside the gene matches. CDR1 and CDR2 from the germline V gene are MNHEY and SMNVEV (reference sequence). The CDR3 is 17 amino acids. The CDR3 DNA follows: TGTGCCAGCAGTTCCTGGACAGGGTCGGTTGGGAATCAGCCCCAGCATTTT. Residues: CASSSWTGSVGNQPQHF.

The chain combines TRBV18 with TRBJ2-7; 8 bases map to TRBD1. Germline CDR1 and CDR2: KGHSH and LQKENI. The CDR3 contains 15 residues. V dropped 6 bases and J dropped 7; count of bases not matched to a gene: 14. The CDR3: CASSLADRETGEQYF. The DNA for the CDR3 is TGTGCCAGCTCCCTGGCGGACAGGGAGACGGGAGAGCAGTACTTC.

This clone came up a few times. CDR3: CASSLGAGPGYTF. The CDR3 bases are TGCGCCAGCAGCTTGGGGGCAGGGCCAGGCTACACCTTC. The genes are TRBV5-1 and TRBJ1-2; D is possibly TRBD1 (5 bases). Between the trimmed V and J ends, which lost 0 bases and 8 bases, there was a span of 11 bases. CDR1 is SGHRS and CDR2 is YFSETQ in the germline V gene. The CDR3 spans 13 residues. Looking up the rest from reference TRBV5-1 and TRBJ1-2 gives the full variable domain: KAGVTQTPRYLIKTRGQQVTLSCSPISGHRSVSWYQQTPGQGLQFLFEYFSETQRNKGNFPGRFSGRQFSNSRSEMNVSTLELGDSALYLCASSLGAGPGYTFGSGTRLTVV.

The V gene is TRBV27, the J gene TRBJ1-1; 9 nucleotides agree with TRBD1. The V gene's germline CDR1 is MNHEY and CDR2 SMNVEV (reference sequence). The trim removed 6 bases at V and 1 base at J, leaving 3 bases unmatched. This CDR3 is built from 14 residues. The CDR3 sequence: CASSTGQGNTEAFF. The CDR3, as DNA: TGTGCCAGCAGCACGGGACAGGGGAACACTGAAGCTTTCTTT.

Note on this clone: One end of the junction fails to match germline, which may point to a read error. The genes are TRBV5-4 and TRBJ2-7; D gene uncertain. Germline CDR1 SGHNT, CDR2 YYREEE (reference sequence). CDR3 size: 12 residues. CDR3 nucleotides: TGTGCCAGCAGCGAAGAAGTTACTAACCCAACCTTC. It is translated as CASSEEVTNPTF.

The sample holds one count of this clone. The chain couples TRBV9 to TRBJ2-2, with D unresolved. The length of the CDR3 is 14 residues. Trimming stripped 5 bases from V and 1 base from J, with 9 bases between. The V gene's germline CDR1 is SGDLS and CDR2 YYNGEE. The CDR3: CASSRVLNTGELFF. CDR3 DNA: TGTGCCAGCAGTCGGGTGTTGAACACCGGGGAGCTGTTTTTT.

V usage is TRBV2 and J usage is TRBJ1-3, with D unclear. CDR3 length: 13 residues. CDR1 and CDR2 from the germline V gene are SNHLY and FYNNEI. V was trimmed by 6 bases and J by 0 bases, leaving 6 bases between them. CDR3 region: CASSGYSGNTIYF. The CDR3 bases are TGTGCCAGCAGCGGGTACTCTGGAAACACCATATATTTT.

This chain uses TRBV7-2 with TRBJ2-1, with TRBD2 matching over 8 bases. This CDR3 region has 17 residues. V shed 3 bases and J 2 bases; nucleotides not matched to a gene: 9. Germline CDR1 and CDR2: SGHTA and FQGNSA. Here the CDR3 reads CASSLLLAVKPYNEQFF. The CDR3, as DNA: TGTGCCAGCAGCTTGCTACTAGCGGTCAAGCCCTACAATGAGCAGTTCTTC.

This chain links TRBV21-1 with TRBJ2-5; TRBD2 is taken as the D call from the table, unchecked against the DNA. TRBV21-1 is reported as a pseudogene. The CDR3 length is 15 residues. The DNA for the CDR3 is TGTGCCAGCCTTGGGTCTAGCGGGAGGGAAGAGACCCAGTACTTC. This gives the protein CASLGSSGREETQYF.

This chain connects TRBV5-1 to TRBJ2-3, with 9 bases lining up with TRBD1. The V gene's germline CDR1 is SGHRS and CDR2 YFSETQ. V lost 3 bases, J lost 6 bases, and 5 bases stayed unmatched. The CDR3 sequence is 14 residues long. CDR3 in amino acids: CASSSGTGRDTQYF. CDR3 DNA: TGCGCCAGCAGCTCTGGGACAGGGAGGGATACGCAGTATTTT.

The rearrangement uses TRBV7-9 and TRBJ2-1, with D perhaps matching TRBD2 (6 bases). Trimming pared 5 bases from V and 4 bases from J, leaving 18 bases between. This CDR3 is 16 amino acids long. The germline V gene encodes CDR1 SEHNR and CDR2 FQNEAQ (reference sequence). Here the CDR3 reads CASSGGGDSHYNEQFF. As DNA, the CDR3 is TGTGCCAGCAGCGGAGGCGGGGACTCCCATTACAATGAGCAGTTCTTC.

This clone was seen only once. The chain recombines TRBV5-4 with TRBJ1-4; perhaps TRBD1 as D (5 bases). The V end lost 0 bases, the J end lost 5 bases, and 14 bases lay between the germline ends. CDR1 and CDR2 from the germline V gene are SGHNT and YYREEE (reference sequence). The CDR3 runs to 16 residues. In nucleotides, the CDR3 is TGTGCCAGCAGCTTGGCGGGGGTATCGAAGAATGAAAAACTGTTTTTT. This translates into CASSLAGVSKNEKLFF.

This clone appeared once. The rearrangement uses TRBV11-2 and TRBJ2-5; TRBD1 might be the D (5 bases). This CDR3 is built from 15 residues. The V end lost 2 bases, the J end lost 2 bases, and 12 bases lay between the germline ends. In germline, CDR1 is SGHAT, CDR2 FQNNGV. CDR3 DNA: TGTGCCAGCAGCTTAAACCGCGCAGGGCAAGAGACCCAGTACTTC. Translating gives CASSLNRAGQETQYF.

On this clone itself: The junction and the germline gene differ at one end; a read error may be behind it. The CDR3 protein is CASSPLGLAGGSAEQYF. The CDR3 nucleotides read TGTGCCAGCTCCCCACTTGGGCTAGCGGGAGGCAGCGCCGAGCAGTACTTC. The V gene is TRBV18, the J gene TRBJ2-7; 11 nucleotides line up with TRBD2. The CDR3 is 17 residues long. Germline CDR1 reads KGHSH; CDR2 reads LQKENI.

For the CDR3, the DNA is TGTGCCAGCAGTGAAGGAAATATCCCCCACCAGGGAAGCACTGAAGCTTTCTTT. It yields the protein CASSEGNIPHQGSTEAFF. V usage is TRBV2 and J usage is TRBJ1-1, with D perhaps matching TRBD1 (5 bases). The CDR3 totals 18 residues. The germline V gene encodes CDR1 SNHLY and CDR2 FYNNEI. Trimming shortened V by 1 base and J by 4 bases, and 22 bases separated the two germline ends.